This T cell receptor beta chain is drawn from a study of cytomegalovirus exposure and HLA in healthy donors. The study, taken as a whole, reports: Researchers reported in a later analysis that a missense DCLRE1C variant was tied to TCR beta V- and J-gene trimming. According to a later analysis, donors in an Asian-associated ancestry cluster reportedly had fewer N-insertions than the approximately 720-donor mean. Rare TCR sequences dominated, though some public TCRs recurred in many donors. In an earlier analysis, productive rearrangement rates for most beta V segments clustered near 87% or 30%.

With 60 Vbeta and 13 Jbeta primers, the PCR was carried out. The assay was immunoSEQ multiplex PCR, and TCRdb's table has in-frame clones only and misses some. The sample's table shows some 84,000 clones. As concerns this clone: What it binds is not known.

The sample consisted of PBMCs. This clonotype originated in a man between 45 and 60 years old in good health and CMV-seronegative.

The CDR3 loop is CASGLLAPLDVFF. CDR3 sequence (DNA): TGTGCCAGCGGGTTGCTAGCCCCACTCGACGTGTTCTTC. The chain carries TRBV2 and TRBJ2-1; D might be TRBD2 (5 bases). CDR1 SNHLY and CDR2 FYNNEI come from the germline V gene. The CDR3 length is 13 residues. Trimming took off 8 bases at V and 15 bases at J, with 23 bases between the two ends.